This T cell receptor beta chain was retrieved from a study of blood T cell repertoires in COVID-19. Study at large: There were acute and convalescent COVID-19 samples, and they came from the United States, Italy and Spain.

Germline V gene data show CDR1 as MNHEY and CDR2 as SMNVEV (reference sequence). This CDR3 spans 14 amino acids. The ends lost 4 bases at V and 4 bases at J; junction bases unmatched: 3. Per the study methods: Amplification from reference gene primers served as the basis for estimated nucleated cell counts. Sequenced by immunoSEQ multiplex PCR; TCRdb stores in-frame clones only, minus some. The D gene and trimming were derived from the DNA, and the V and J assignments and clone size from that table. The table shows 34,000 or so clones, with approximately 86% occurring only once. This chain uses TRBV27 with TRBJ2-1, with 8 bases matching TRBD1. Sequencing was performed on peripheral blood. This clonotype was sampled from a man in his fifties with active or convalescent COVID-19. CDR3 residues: CASSSGQEYNEQFF. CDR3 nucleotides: TGTGCCAGCAGTTCGGGACAGGAATACAATGAGCAGTTCTTC.